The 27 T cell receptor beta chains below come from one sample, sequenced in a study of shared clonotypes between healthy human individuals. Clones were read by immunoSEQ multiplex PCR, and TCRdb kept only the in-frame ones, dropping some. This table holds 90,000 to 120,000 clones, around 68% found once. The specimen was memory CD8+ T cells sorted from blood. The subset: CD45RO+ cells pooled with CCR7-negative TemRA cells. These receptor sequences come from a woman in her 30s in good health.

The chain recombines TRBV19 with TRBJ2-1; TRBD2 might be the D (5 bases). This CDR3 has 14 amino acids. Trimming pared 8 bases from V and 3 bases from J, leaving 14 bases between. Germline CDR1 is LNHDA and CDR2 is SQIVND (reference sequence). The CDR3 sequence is CASESGYDYNEQFF. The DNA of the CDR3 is TGTGCCAGTGAAAGCGGTTACGACTACAATGAGCAGTTCTTC.

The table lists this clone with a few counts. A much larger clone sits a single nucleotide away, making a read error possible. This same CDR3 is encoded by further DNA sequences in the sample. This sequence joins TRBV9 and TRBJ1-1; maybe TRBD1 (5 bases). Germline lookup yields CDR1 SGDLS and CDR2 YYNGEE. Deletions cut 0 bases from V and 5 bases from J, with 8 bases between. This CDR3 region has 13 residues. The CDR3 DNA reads TGTGCCAGCAGCGTAGCTTGGGGGACTGAAGCTTTCTTT. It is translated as CASSVAWGTEAFF.

The CDR3 DNA sequence: TGCGCCAGCAGTGAGCTCTACACTGAAGCTTTCTTT. This encodes CASSELYTEAFF. The gene calls are TRBV10-1 and TRBJ1-1; D gene unclear. CDR1 and CDR2 from the germline V gene are WNHNN and SYGVQD (reference sequence). The CDR3 length is 12 residues. Trimming removed 2 bases at V and 3 bases at J, with 4 bases between.

CDR3 residues: CASSPLHSQTEAFF. The CDR3 nucleotides read TGTGCCAGCAGCCCCCTCCATAGTCAGACTGAAGCTTTCTTT. The J gene is TRBJ1-1, the V gene TRBV27; D not certain. The germline V gene has CDR1 MNHEY and CDR2 SMNVEV (reference sequence). CDR3 length: 14 residues. The V end was cut by 6 bases, the J end by 5 bases, with 16 bases between.

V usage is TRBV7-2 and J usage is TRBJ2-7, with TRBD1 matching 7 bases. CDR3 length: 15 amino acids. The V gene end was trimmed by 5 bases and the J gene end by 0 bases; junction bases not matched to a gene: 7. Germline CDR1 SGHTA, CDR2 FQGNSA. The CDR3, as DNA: TGTGCCAGCAGCCAGGGGGTGGGGCACTCCTACGAGCAGTACTTC. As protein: CASSQGVGHSYEQYF.

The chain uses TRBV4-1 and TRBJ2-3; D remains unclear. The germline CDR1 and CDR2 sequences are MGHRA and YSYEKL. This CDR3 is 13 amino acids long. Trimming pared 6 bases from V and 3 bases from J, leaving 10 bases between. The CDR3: CASSKRPTDTQYF. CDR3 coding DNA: TGCGCCAGCAGTAAGAGACCGACAGATACGCAGTATTTT.

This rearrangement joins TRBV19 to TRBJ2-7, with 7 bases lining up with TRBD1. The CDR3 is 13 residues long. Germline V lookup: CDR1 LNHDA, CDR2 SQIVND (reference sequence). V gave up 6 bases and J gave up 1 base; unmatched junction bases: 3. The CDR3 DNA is TGTGCCAGTAGCCAGGGGGTGTCCTACGAGCAGTACTTC. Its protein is CASSQGVSYEQYF.

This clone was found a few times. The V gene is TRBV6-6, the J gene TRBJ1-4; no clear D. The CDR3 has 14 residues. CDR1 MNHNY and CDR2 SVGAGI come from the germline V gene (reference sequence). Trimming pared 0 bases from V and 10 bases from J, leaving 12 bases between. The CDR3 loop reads CASSYSRIERKLFF. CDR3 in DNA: TGTGCCAGCAGTTACTCGAGGATTGAACGAAAACTGTTTTTT.

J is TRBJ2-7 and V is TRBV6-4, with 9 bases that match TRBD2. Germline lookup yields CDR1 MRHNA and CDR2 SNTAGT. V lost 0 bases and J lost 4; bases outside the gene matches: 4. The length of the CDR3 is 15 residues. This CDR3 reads CASSDSSGSGYEQYF. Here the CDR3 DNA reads TGTGCCAGCAGTGACTCTAGCGGGAGCGGGTACGAGCAGTACTTC.

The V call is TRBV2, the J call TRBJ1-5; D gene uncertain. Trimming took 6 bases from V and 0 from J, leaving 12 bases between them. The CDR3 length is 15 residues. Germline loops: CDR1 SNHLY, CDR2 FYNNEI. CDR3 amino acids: CASRPDSYSNQPQHF. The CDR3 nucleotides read TGTGCCAGCAGACCAGATTCTTATAGCAATCAGCCCCAGCATTTT.

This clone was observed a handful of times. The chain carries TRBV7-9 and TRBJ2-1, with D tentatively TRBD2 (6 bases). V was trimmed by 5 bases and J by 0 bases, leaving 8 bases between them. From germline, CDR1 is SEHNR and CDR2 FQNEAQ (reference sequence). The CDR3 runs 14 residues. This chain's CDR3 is CASSAGSSYNEQFF. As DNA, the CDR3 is TGTGCCAGCAGCGCGGGGAGCTCCTACAATGAGCAGTTCTTC.

The DNA of the CDR3 is TGTGCCAGCAGCCAAGGGTCATGGGAGGGATTAGCCAAAAACATTCAGTACTTC. Translation gives CASSQGSWEGLAKNIQYF. The rearrangement uses TRBV14 and TRBJ2-4; 7 positions match TRBD2. After removal of 1 base from V and 0 bases from J, the junction contained 9 bases not matched to a gene. CDR3 length: 18 amino acids. Germline CDR1 SGHDN, CDR2 FVKESK. Variable domain in full (rest from reference TRBV14 and TRBJ2-4): EAGVTQFPSHSVIEKGQTVTLRCDPISGHDNLYWYRRVMGKEIKFLLHFVKESKQDESGMPNNRFLAERTGGTYSTLKVQPAELEDSGVYFCASSQGSWEGLAKNIQYFGAGTRLSVL.

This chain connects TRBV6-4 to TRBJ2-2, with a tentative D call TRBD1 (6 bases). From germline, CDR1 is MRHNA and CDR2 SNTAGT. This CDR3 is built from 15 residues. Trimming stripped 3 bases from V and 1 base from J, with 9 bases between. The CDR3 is CASSEGHQNTGELFF. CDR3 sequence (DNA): TGTGCCAGCAGTGAGGGACACCAGAACACCGGGGAGCTGTTTTTT.

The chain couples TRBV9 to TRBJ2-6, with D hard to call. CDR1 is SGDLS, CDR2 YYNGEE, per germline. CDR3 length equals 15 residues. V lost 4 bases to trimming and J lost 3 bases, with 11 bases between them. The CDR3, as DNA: TGTGCCAGCAGCAGAGACCGGCTTGGGGCCAACGTCCTGACTTTC. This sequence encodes CASSRDRLGANVLTF.

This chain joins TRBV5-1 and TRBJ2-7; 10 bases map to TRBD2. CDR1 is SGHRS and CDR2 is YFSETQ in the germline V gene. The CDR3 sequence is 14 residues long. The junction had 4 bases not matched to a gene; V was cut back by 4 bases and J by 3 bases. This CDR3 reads CASSRTSGDYEQYF. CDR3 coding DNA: TGCGCCAGCAGCCGAACTAGCGGGGACTACGAGCAGTACTTC.

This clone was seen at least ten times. The CDR3 region has the DNA TGTGCCAGCAGTCTTACAGAATACGGGGAGCTGTTTTTT. Translated, it gives CASSLTEYGELFF. This chain links TRBV27 with TRBJ2-2; D is uncertain. CDR1 MNHEY and CDR2 SMNVEV come from the germline V gene (reference sequence). V was shortened by 5 bases and J by 7 bases, with 11 bases between the two germline ends. CDR3 length equals 13 residues.

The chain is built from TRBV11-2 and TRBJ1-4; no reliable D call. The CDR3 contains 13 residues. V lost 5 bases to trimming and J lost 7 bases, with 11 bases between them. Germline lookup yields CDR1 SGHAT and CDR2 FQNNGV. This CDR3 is CASSPPMGEKLFF. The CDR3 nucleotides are TGTGCCAGCAGCCCCCCAATGGGTGAAAAACTGTTTTTT.

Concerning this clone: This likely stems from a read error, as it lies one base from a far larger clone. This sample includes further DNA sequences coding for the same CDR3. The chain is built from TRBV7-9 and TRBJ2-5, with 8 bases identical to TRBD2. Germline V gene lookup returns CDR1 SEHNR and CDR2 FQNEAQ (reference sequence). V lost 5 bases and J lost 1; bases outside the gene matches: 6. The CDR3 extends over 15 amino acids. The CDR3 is CASSQDREGQETQYF. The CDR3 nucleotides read TGTGCCAGCAGCCAAGATCGGGAGGGCCAAGAGACCCAGTACTTC.

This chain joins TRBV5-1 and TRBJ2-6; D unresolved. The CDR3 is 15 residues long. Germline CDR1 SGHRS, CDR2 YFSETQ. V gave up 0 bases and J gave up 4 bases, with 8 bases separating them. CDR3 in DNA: TGCGCCAGCAGCTTGGGGTCTGAGGGGGCCAACGTCCTGACTTTC. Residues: CASSLGSEGANVLTF.

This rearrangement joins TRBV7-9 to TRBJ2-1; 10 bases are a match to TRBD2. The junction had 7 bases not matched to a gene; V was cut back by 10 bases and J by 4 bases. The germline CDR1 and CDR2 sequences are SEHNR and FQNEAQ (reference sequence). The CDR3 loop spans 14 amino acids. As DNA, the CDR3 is TGTGCCATCAGAGCGACTAGCGGGTACAATGAGCAGTTCTTC. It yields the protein CAIRATSGYNEQFF.

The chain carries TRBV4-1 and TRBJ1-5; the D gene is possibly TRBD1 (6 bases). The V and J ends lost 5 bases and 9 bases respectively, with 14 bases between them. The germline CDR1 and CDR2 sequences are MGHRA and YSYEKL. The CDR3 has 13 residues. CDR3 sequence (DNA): TGCGCCAGCAGCAAAGGGGGTCTCGGGCCCCAGCATTTT. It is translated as CASSKGGLGPQHF.

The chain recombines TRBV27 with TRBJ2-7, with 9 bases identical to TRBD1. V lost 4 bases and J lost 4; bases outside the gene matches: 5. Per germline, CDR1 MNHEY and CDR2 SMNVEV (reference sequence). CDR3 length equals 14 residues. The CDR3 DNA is TGTGCCAGCAGTTCTCCCGACAGGGGGTACGAGCAGTACTTC. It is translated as CASSSPDRGYEQYF.

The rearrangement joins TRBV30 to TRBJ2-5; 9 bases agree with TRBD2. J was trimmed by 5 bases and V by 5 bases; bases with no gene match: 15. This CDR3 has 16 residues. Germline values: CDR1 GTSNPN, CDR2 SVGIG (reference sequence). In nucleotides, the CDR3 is TGTGCCTGGTCCCCCGGGGCGGGAGGGCCTTGGGAGACCCAGTACTTC. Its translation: CAWSPGAGGPWETQYF.

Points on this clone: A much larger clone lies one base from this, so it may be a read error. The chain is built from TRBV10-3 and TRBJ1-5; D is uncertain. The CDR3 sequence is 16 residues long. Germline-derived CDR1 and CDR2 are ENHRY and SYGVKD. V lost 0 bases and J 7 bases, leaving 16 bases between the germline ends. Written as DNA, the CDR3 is TGTGCCATCAGTGAGTCGCCGAACATGATAAAGCAGCCCCAGCATTTT. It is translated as CAISESPNMIKQPQHF.

CDR3 residues: CASSRSRRDSSNNEANYGYTF. The CDR3, as DNA: TGTGCCAGCAGTCGAAGCCGCCGGGACAGTTCGAACAACGAAGCTAACTATGGCTACACCTTC. The chain has TRBV21-1 and TRBJ1-2; the table assigns TRBD1, which was not confirmed against the DNA. TRBV21-1 is classified as a pseudogene. This CDR3 is 21 amino acids long.

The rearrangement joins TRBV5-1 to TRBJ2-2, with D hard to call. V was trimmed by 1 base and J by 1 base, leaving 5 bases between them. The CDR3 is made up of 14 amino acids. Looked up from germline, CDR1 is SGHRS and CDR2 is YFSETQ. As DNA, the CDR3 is TGCGCCAGCAGCTTGTCCGTGAACACCGGGGAGCTGTTTTTT. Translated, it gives CASSLSVNTGELFF.

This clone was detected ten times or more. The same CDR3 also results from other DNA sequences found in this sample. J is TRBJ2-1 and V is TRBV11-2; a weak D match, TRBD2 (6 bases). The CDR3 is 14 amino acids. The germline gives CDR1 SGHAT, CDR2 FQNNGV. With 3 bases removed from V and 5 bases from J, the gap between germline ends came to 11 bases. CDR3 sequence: CASSLGTGDNEQFF. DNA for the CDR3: TGTGCCAGCAGCTTGGGGACTGGGGACAATGAGCAGTTCTTC.